The clone carrying this T cell receptor beta chain occurred many times. The antigen is unknown. V was clipped by 2 bases and J by 6 bases, with 9 bases between them. In germline, CDR1 is LGHNA, CDR2 YNFKEQ. The CDR3 runs 13 residues. TCRdb used MiXCR to call clones anew from the PCR reads. The sample has 10,000 to 15,000 clones; approximately 35% are singletons. Thyroid surgery was performed in patients who had received no treatment beforehand. This entry is derived from a study of metastatic and nonmetastatic thyroid tumors. Background on the study: Repertoire comparisons spanned blood and tumor or nodule tissue from malignant and benign thyroid patients. Study outcomes and limitations: According to reports, the diversity of TCR beta was significantly higher in malignant thyroid tumors than in benign nodules, and this held in both blood and tumor samples.

The sequence came from a female donor with papillary thyroid cancer or a benign thyroid nodule (not recorded which). Some clones in this sample may be carry-over from other donors' samples. The sequenced sample consisted of tumor tissue. V usage is TRBV4-2 and J usage is TRBJ2-3; D unresolved. The CDR3 is CASSQWRSDTQYF. The DNA for the CDR3 is TGTGCCAGCAGCCAATGGCGGAGTGATACGCAGTATTTT.